These 20 T cell receptor beta chains originate from one sample sequenced in a study of blood T cell repertoires in COVID-19. Profiled with immunoSEQ multiplex PCR; TCRdb holds only in-frame clones, not every one. The sample comprises about 40,000 clones, roughly nine tenths of which are singletons, and about 8.3% rests with the top ten. Source material: peripheral blood. The source is a man over 45 with active COVID-19.

The gene calls are TRBV4-1 and TRBJ2-3, with a weak D call TRBD2 (5 bases). The germline gives CDR1 MGHRA, CDR2 YSYEKL. The V and J ends lost 0 bases and 5 bases respectively, with 21 bases between them. This CDR3 spans 18 amino acids. The CDR3 region is CASSQDVSGTSVVDTQYF. The CDR3 DNA reads as TGCGCCAGCAGCCAAGATGTCTCGGGAACCTCTGTGGTAGATACGCAGTATTTT.

This chain uses TRBV11-2 with TRBJ2-7, with D possibly matching TRBD1 (5 bases). The V gene lost 1 base and the J gene lost 5 bases, with 12 bases spanning the gap. CDR1 and CDR2 (germline): SGHAT, FQNNGV. The CDR3 length is 14 residues. The CDR3 here is CASSLVQGSHEQYF. The CDR3 DNA is TGTGCCAGCAGCTTAGTTCAGGGATCCCACGAGCAGTACTTC.

The J gene is TRBJ1-1, the V gene TRBV29-1; D remains ambiguous. The CDR3 is made up of 10 amino acids. Germline V gene sequence: CDR1 SQVTM, CDR2 ANQGSEA. Between the trimmed V and J ends, which lost 7 bases and 2 bases, there was a span of 5 bases. CDR3 in DNA: TGCAGCGCCAGAAACACTGAAGCTTTCTTT. Its protein product is CSARNTEAFF.

The chain carries TRBV5-1 and TRBJ1-1; the D gene is possibly TRBD1 (5 bases). The CDR3 contains 14 residues. The V end lost 0 bases, the J end lost 4 bases, and 10 bases lay between the germline ends. Germline CDR1 SGHRS, CDR2 YFSETQ. The CDR3 loop reads CASSLASQGTEAFF. As DNA, the CDR3 is TGCGCCAGCAGCTTGGCCTCCCAGGGCACTGAAGCTTTCTTT.

The chain recombines TRBV7-9 with TRBJ2-3; tentatively, D is TRBD2 (6 bases). Germline CDR1 reads SEHNR; CDR2 reads FQNEAQ (reference sequence). Trimming removed 5 bases from V and 0 bases from J, with 9 bases in between. The CDR3 runs 14 residues. For the CDR3, the DNA is TGTGCCAGCAGCGGTAGCGGTAGCACAGATACGCAGTATTTT. Its translation: CASSGSGSTDTQYF. The full variable domain, completed using reference TRBV7-9 and TRBJ2-3, is DTGVSQNPRHKITKRGQNVTFRCDPISEHNRLYWYRQTLGQGPEFLTYFQNEAQLEKSRLLSDRFSAERPKGSFSTLEIQRTEQGDSAMYLCASSGSGSTDTQYFGPGTRLTVL.

This chain connects TRBV2 to TRBJ2-1; 11 bases align to TRBD2. Trimming cost V 8 bases and J 2 bases; bases outside gene matches: 5. The CDR3 has 15 amino acids. Looked up from germline, CDR1 is SNHLY and CDR2 is FYNNEI. The CDR3 sequence: CASSGLAGPYNEQFF. The CDR3 DNA reads TGTGCCAGCTCAGGACTAGCGGGTCCCTACAATGAGCAGTTCTTC.

The sample holds one count of this clone. This chain links TRBV19 with TRBJ2-3; 8 bases line up with TRBD2. Germline V lookup: CDR1 LNHDA, CDR2 SQIVND (reference sequence). V was pared by 5 bases and J by 8 bases, with 6 bases of the junction left unmatched. The CDR3 sequence is 13 residues long. The CDR3 loop reads CASSQGLEGTQYF. The DNA of the CDR3 is TGTGCCAGTAGTCAGGGACTAGAGGGTACGCAGTATTTT.

The V and J genes are TRBV19 and TRBJ1-6; maybe TRBD1 (5 bases). The length of the CDR3 is 17 residues. V lost 6 bases and J lost 4, with 19 bases in between. Looked up from germline, CDR1 is LNHDA and CDR2 is SQIVND (reference sequence). The CDR3: CASSDPGVRRYNSPLHF. The CDR3 DNA sequence: TGTGCCAGTAGCGACCCGGGGGTGAGGAGGTATAATTCACCCCTCCACTTT.

This rearrangement joins TRBV19 to TRBJ2-3; tentatively, D is TRBD2 (5 bases). The CDR3 totals 15 residues. Germline CDR1 is LNHDA and CDR2 is SQIVND (reference sequence). V lost 3 bases and J lost 0, with 10 bases in between. The CDR3 is CASSITRTSTDTQYF. CDR3 in DNA: TGTGCCAGTAGTATTACCAGGACTAGCACAGATACGCAGTATTTT.

This rearrangement joins TRBV19 to TRBJ1-5; 7 bases are shared with TRBD1. The CDR3 spans 15 residues. From germline, CDR1 is LNHDA and CDR2 SQIVND (reference sequence). Trimming removed 1 base from V and 7 bases from J; junction bases left unmatched: 7. CDR3 protein: CASSIGETGLQPQHF. CDR3 DNA sequence: TGTGCCAGTAGTATAGGGGAGACAGGGTTGCAGCCCCAGCATTTT.

This clone occurred once. This sequence joins TRBV2 and TRBJ2-3, with TRBD1 matching 7 bases. Trimming took 9 bases from V and 2 from J; bases not matched to a gene: 8. Germline CDR1 and CDR2: SNHLY and FYNNEI. The length of the CDR3 is 14 residues. The CDR3 bases are TGTGCCAGTTCTACAGGGGTTGTCACAGATACGCAGTATTTT. Protein product: CASSTGVVTDTQYF.

The chain combines TRBV14 with TRBJ1-2, with 7 bases lining up with TRBD1. Germline values: CDR1 SGHDN, CDR2 FVKESK. Trimming took 3 bases from V and 5 from J; bases not matched to a gene: 3. The CDR3 consists of 13 residues. CDR3 amino acids: CASSQWTGYGYTF. In DNA, the CDR3 is TGTGCCAGCAGCCAGTGGACAGGTTATGGCTACACCTTC.

The chain uses TRBV6-4 and TRBJ2-7, with 7 bases identical to TRBD2. CDR3 length: 16 residues. Germline CDR1 MRHNA, CDR2 SNTAGT. V lost 5 bases to trimming and J lost 6 bases; unmatched junction nucleotides: 16. The CDR3 here is CASSPTQRDIDFEQYF. The CDR3 DNA reads TGTGCCAGCAGTCCAACCCAGCGGGATATTGACTTCGAGCAGTACTTC.

The CDR3 reads CASSPPGGLEQYF. The CDR3 DNA reads as TGCGCCAGCAGCCCCCCGGGGGGGCTCGAGCAGTACTTC. V gene TRBV5-1 combines with J gene TRBJ2-7, with 8 bases matching TRBD2. Germline loops: CDR1 SGHRS, CDR2 YFSETQ. The CDR3 loop spans 13 amino acids. J gave up 6 bases and V 4 bases, and 6 bases lay outside the gene matches.

The chain employs TRBV5-6 and TRBJ2-3; 9 bases map to TRBD2. The CDR3 is 16 residues long. V shed 1 base and J 2 bases; nucleotides not matched to a gene: 5. Germline CDR1 SGHDT, CDR2 YYEEEE. The CDR3 here is CASSLKRTSDTDTQYF. CDR3 nucleotide sequence: TGTGCCAGCAGCTTGAAGAGGACTAGCGACACAGATACGCAGTATTTT.

This chain links TRBV28 with TRBJ2-1, with 14 bases fitting TRBD2. Germline assignment: CDR1 MDHEN and CDR2 SYDVKM. There are 14 residues in the CDR3. J lost 7 bases, V lost 8 bases, and 4 bases had no gene match. DNA of the CDR3: TGTGCCAGCTTCGGGACTAGCGGGAGTAATGAGCAGTTCTTC. Translation: CASFGTSGSNEQFF.

The chain has TRBV6-5 and TRBJ1-1; D is perhaps TRBD1 (5 bases). The CDR3 contains 15 residues. V lost 6 bases, J lost 1 base, and 15 bases lay in between. Germline V lookup: CDR1 MNHEY, CDR2 SVGAGI. CDR3 bases: TGTGCCAGCAGGACCCTGTCGGGGGGGAACACTGAAGCTTTCTTT. Translated: CASRTLSGGNTEAFF.

The rearrangement links TRBV30 to TRBJ1-1, with 11 bases that match TRBD1. Germline V gene data show CDR1 as GTSNPN and CDR2 as SVGIG (reference sequence). V lost 5 bases and J lost 7; bases outside the gene matches: 3. The length of the CDR3 is 12 residues. CDR3 in DNA: TGTGCCTGGGGACAGGGGGCGGTTGAAGCTTTCTTT. Protein product: CAWGQGAVEAFF.

Notes on this clone: The sample carries other DNA sequences with the same CDR3. The J gene is TRBJ2-1, the V gene TRBV13, with 13 bases lining up with TRBD2. The length of the CDR3 is 16 residues. CDR1 is PRHDT, CDR2 FYEKMQ, per germline (reference sequence). Trimming at V came to 4 bases and at J to 4 bases, leaving 4 bases not matched to a gene. CDR3: CASSSRLAGGYNEQFF. The CDR3 DNA sequence: TGTGCCAGCAGCTCAAGACTAGCGGGAGGTTACAATGAGCAGTTCTTC.

J is TRBJ2-2 and V is TRBV6-7, with 11 bases aligning to TRBD2. TRBV6-7 is identified as an open reading frame with a role that is uncertain. V lost 5 bases to trimming and J lost 4 bases; unmatched junction nucleotides: 9. This CDR3 has 17 residues. Written as DNA, the CDR3 is TGTGCCAGCAGTCTCAGAATAGCGGGAGGGGGCACCGGGGAGCTGTTTTTT. Translating it yields CASSLRIAGGGTGELFF.